These T cell receptor beta chains were read from a single sample in a study of OX40 agonist ivuxolimab in advanced cancers. Profiling relied on immunoSEQ multiplex PCR, and the TCRdb table lists in-frame clones only, not all of them. Of about 78,000 clones in the sample, roughly 92% were seen once. Sequenced material: CD4+ or CD8+ T cells sorted from blood, taken in a trial of the OX40 agonist ivuxolimab. The receptors stem from an adult with an advanced solid tumor such as melanoma, head and neck, liver or kidney cancer. CDR3s include the opening cysteine and the closing phenylalanine or tryptophan. Fields, in order: CDR3 length, clone size, J gene, D gene, V gene, CDR3 DNA, CDR3 protein. D genes are given only for firm matches. Clone size is stated in some rows and not others, as once, few, many or a class when expanded.

cdr3_length: 17
clone_size: once
j_call: TRBJ1-4
d_call: TRBD1
v_call: TRBV28
cdr3_nt: TGTGCCAGCAGCCCGCCGAGGGGGGACAGGGCGTATGAAAAACTGTTTTTT
cdr3_aa: CASSPPRGDRAYEKLFF

cdr3_length: 14
clone_size: -
j_call: TRBJ1-5
d_call: -
v_call: TRBV19
cdr3_nt: TGTGCCAGTAGTATTAGCGAAAGGGGCCGGCCCCAGCATTTT
cdr3_aa: CASSISERGRPQHF

cdr3_length: 13
clone_size: -
j_call: TRBJ1-1
d_call: -
v_call: TRBV11-2
cdr3_nt: TGTGCCAGCACCGACGGCCTGAACACTGAAGCTTTCTTT
cdr3_aa: CASTDGLNTEAFF

cdr3_length: 15
clone_size: -
j_call: TRBJ1-1
d_call: -
v_call: TRBV27
cdr3_nt: TGTGCCAGCACTAACGGCGACAGAATTCTCGGGGAAGCTTTCTTT
cdr3_aa: CASTNGDRILGEAFF

cdr3_length: 12
clone_size: -
j_call: TRBJ2-1
d_call: -
v_call: TRBV6-1
cdr3_nt: TGTGCCAGTAGCCCGGACTACAATGAGCAGTTCTTC
cdr3_aa: CASSPDYNEQFF

cdr3_length: 14
clone_size: -
j_call: TRBJ1-1
d_call: -
v_call: TRBV5-5
cdr3_nt: TGTGCCAGCAGCTCAGGACAGCCGAACACTGAAGCTTTCTTT
cdr3_aa: CASSSGQPNTEAFF

cdr3_length: 15
clone_size: -
j_call: TRBJ2-7
d_call: -
v_call: TRBV6-1
cdr3_nt: TGTGCCAGCACTCCGCTAGGCCCGGCGCCTTACGAGCAGTACTTC
cdr3_aa: CASTPLGPAPYEQYF

cdr3_length: 15
clone_size: -
j_call: TRBJ2-7
d_call: -
v_call: TRBV11-1
cdr3_nt: TGTGCCAGCAGCTCCCCCCTCGGGTACTCCTACGAGCAGTACTTC
cdr3_aa: CASSSPLGYSYEQYF

cdr3_length: 14
clone_size: -
j_call: TRBJ2-2
d_call: -
v_call: TRBV6-5
cdr3_nt: TGTGCCAGCAGCCCCGGGACATTCACCGGGGAGCTGTTTTTT
cdr3_aa: CASSPGTFTGELFF

cdr3_length: 13
clone_size: -
j_call: TRBJ2-3
d_call: -
v_call: TRBV29-1
cdr3_nt: TGCAGCGTTGACACAGGGAACGCAGATACGCAGTATTTT
cdr3_aa: CSVDTGNADTQYF

cdr3_length: 12
clone_size: -
j_call: TRBJ2-4
d_call: TRBD1
v_call: TRBV6-5
cdr3_nt: TGTGCCAGCAGTGACGGACAGGGGGGTAGGTTTTTC
cdr3_aa: CASSDGQGGRFF

cdr3_length: 10
clone_size: -
j_call: TRBJ2-7
d_call: -
v_call: TRBV5-6
cdr3_nt: TGTGCCAGCAGCTTTCCCGAGCAGTACTTC
cdr3_aa: CASSFPEQYF

cdr3_length: 15
clone_size: -
j_call: TRBJ1-2
d_call: TRBD1
v_call: TRBV5-1
cdr3_nt: TGCGCCAGCAGCGCCTCCCCGGGACAGAAGCATGGCTACACCTTC
cdr3_aa: CASSASPGQKHGYTF

cdr3_length: 14
clone_size: -
j_call: TRBJ2-3
d_call: -
v_call: TRBV2
cdr3_nt: TGTGCCAGCACCGAAGGGGGTTCGAGGGATACGCAGTATTTT
cdr3_aa: CASTEGGSRDTQYF

cdr3_length: 13
clone_size: -
j_call: TRBJ2-7
d_call: -
v_call: TRBV28
cdr3_nt: TGTGCCAGCAGTTTAGGGCTAGTTCGCGAGCAGTACTTC
cdr3_aa: CASSLGLVREQYF

cdr3_length: 13
clone_size: -
j_call: TRBJ1-2
d_call: -
v_call: TRBV2
cdr3_nt: TGTGCCAGCAGTGAAGATCCGGGGGCCGGCTACACCTTC
cdr3_aa: CASSEDPGAGYTF